This is a list of T cell receptor beta chains from one sample in a study of Graves' ophthalmopathy and Graves' hyperthyroidism. TCRdb re-called the multiplex PCR reads with MiXCR, one entry per CDR3 protein. The sample consists of about 400,000 distinct CDR3 sequences, approximately 15% of them appearing once. The sequenced sample consisted of peripheral blood. The source of these receptors is a young woman with stable Graves' hyperthyroidism. CDR3s include the opening cysteine and the closing phenylalanine or tryptophan. D genes are given only for firm matches. Size tells how often a clone was seen (once, few, many) or the class of an expanded clone, and some rows leave it out.

>many|TRBJ1-6|-|TRBV27
TGTGCCAGCAGTTTAGAGGGTAATCGGTCACCCCTCCACTTT
CASSLEGNRSPLHF
>few|TRBJ1-1|-|TRBV6-2/TRBV6-3
TGTGCCAGCAGTTATCCTATTTTCAGGAGAAACACTGAAGCTTTCTTT
CASSYPIFRRNTEAFF
>many|TRBJ2-7|-|TRBV6-5
TGTGCCAGCAGTTCGCAGGGGTTCGACGAGCAGTACTTC
CASSSQGFDEQYF
>many|TRBJ1-6|-|TRBV9
TGTGCCAGCAGCGTAGGGCACCAAAATTCACCCCTCCACTTT
CASSVGHQNSPLHF
>many|TRBJ2-2|-|TRBV13
TGTGCCAGCAGCCGATTCGGCATAGGAGGCACCGGGGAGCTGTTTTTT
CASSRFGIGGTGELFF
>many|TRBJ1-5|-|TRBV3-1
TGTGCCAGCAGCCAAGTGGCAGCCTCTCAGCCCCAGCATTTT
CASSQVAASQPQHF
>-|TRBJ2-7|TRBD2|TRBV27
TGTGCCAGCAGTTCGACTAGCCTCGCCTATCGCCCCTACGAGCAGTACTTC
CASSSTSLAYRPYEQYF
>many|TRBJ2-6|-|TRBV12-3/TRBV12-4
TGTGCCAGCAGTTTTGAACAACAGGGCTCTGGGGCCAACGTCCTGACTTTC
CASSFEQQGSGANVLTF
>many|TRBJ2-7|-|TRBV12-3/TRBV12-4
TGTGCCAGCAGTTTCGGGGCGGCCTACGAGCAGTACTTC
CASSFGAAYEQYF
>many|TRBJ1-5|-|TRBV5-6
TGTGCCAGCAGCTTGAATCGAGGGATGGAACAGCCCCAGCATTTT
CASSLNRGMEQPQHF
>-|TRBJ2-7|TRBD1|TRBV24-1
TGTGCCATCCCGGAAAGGGGGCATGACGAGCAGTACTTC
CAIPERGHDEQYF
>many|TRBJ2-3|-|TRBV6-5
TGTGCCAGCAGTTACGATTGGCAGTCAGATACGCAGTATTTT
CASSYDWQSDTQYF
>once|TRBJ1-6|-|TRBV20-1
TGCAGTGCTAGGGCGGGGCAGAGTAATTCACCCCTCCACTTT
CSARAGQSNSPLHF
>many|TRBJ1-5|TRBD1|TRBV6-5
TGTGCCAGCAGAAAAGGCGGGACAGGGGAAAGGGGCAATCAGCCCCAGCATTTT
CASRKGGTGERGNQPQHF
>few|TRBJ1-2|-|TRBV20-1
TGCAGTGCTAGAGAGCTAACAGGATACTATGGCTACACCTTC
CSARELTGYYGYTF
>many|TRBJ2-5|TRBD2|TRBV20-1
TGCAGTGCTAGAGATCCACTAGCGGGGGGCCTGCAATTGGAGACCCAGTACTTC
CSARDPLAGGLQLETQYF
>many|TRBJ2-5|TRBD1|TRBV7-2
TGTGCCAGCAGCTTAGCGGGGACAGGGGGCGATGAGACCCAGTACTTC
CASSLAGTGGDETQYF
>few|TRBJ1-1|TRBD1|TRBV18
TGTGCCAGCTCACCTAACCTACAGGGGACGGCTACTGAAGCTTTCTTT
CASSPNLQGTATEAFF
>many|TRBJ1-1|TRBD1|TRBV12-3/TRBV12-4
TGTGCCAGCAGCGACAGGGGGGAGGGCACTGAAGCTTTCTTT
CASSDRGEGTEAFF
>many|TRBJ1-1|-|TRBV6-2/TRBV6-3
TGTGCCAGCAGCCCTCCATTCGAGAGGAAAAACACTGAAGCTTTCTTT
CASSPPFERKNTEAFF
>many|TRBJ1-2|-|TRBV19
TGTGCCAGTAGTATTGGGGGAGCATTAGGCTACACCTTC
CASSIGGALGYTF
>few|TRBJ1-1|-|TRBV6-5
TGTGCCAGCAGTTACTCGCGCCATCACAACACTGAAGCTTTCTTT
CASSYSRHHNTEAFF
>-|TRBJ2-7|-|TRBV6-1
TGTGCCAGCAGTGAAATAAAGCCCTCGGAGCAGTACTTC
CASSEIKPSEQYF
>-|TRBJ1-5|TRBD1|TRBV6-5
TGTGCCAGCAGTTCGGACAGGGATCGGAATCAGCCCCAGCATTTT
CASSSDRDRNQPQHF
>many|TRBJ1-5|-|TRBV7-2
TGTGCCAGCACCCTTTCCAGGGACAATCAGCCCCAGCATTTT
CASTLSRDNQPQHF
>many|TRBJ1-5|-|TRBV6-6
TGTGCCAGCAGAGCTAGCAATCAGCCCCAGCATTTT
CASRASNQPQHF
>many|TRBJ1-6|-|TRBV11-2
TGTGCCAGCAGCCTAGTGGACAGCTCCTATAATTCACCCCTCCACTTT
CASSLVDSSYNSPLHF
>many|TRBJ1-5|-|TRBV2
TGTGCCAGCAGCGCAAACAGGGATCAGCCCCAGCATTTT
CASSANRDQPQHF
>many|TRBJ1-6|-|TRBV12-3/TRBV12-4
TGTGCCAGCTCTGAGGGGGGCTCCTATAATTCACCCCTCCACTTT
CASSEGGSYNSPLHF
>-|TRBJ1-3|TRBD1|TRBV12-3/TRBV12-4
TGTGCCAGCAGCTCCGGACAGGGCGGAGACACCATATATTTT
CASSSGQGGDTIYF
>many|TRBJ1-2|-|TRBV6-2/TRBV6-3
TGTGCCAGCAGTTACTCACAGGGTTCGGATGGCTACACCTTC
CASSYSQGSDGYTF
>few|TRBJ2-7|TRBD2|TRBV5-1
TGCGCCAGCAGCTTTTTCGGGACTAGCGGGGGAGCAGCCTACGAGCAGTACTTC
CASSFFGTSGGAAYEQYF
>-|TRBJ2-7|-|TRBV5-8
TGTGCCAGCAGCTCTCTGACAGGTATATACTACGAGCAGTACTTC
CASSSLTGIYYEQYF
>few|TRBJ1-5|-|TRBV7-2
TGTGCCAGCAGCCTAACAGGGAGCGGCAATCAGCCCCAGCATTTT
CASSLTGSGNQPQHF
>many|TRBJ1-2|-|TRBV5-1
TGCGCCAGCAGCTTGTCGACAACGGGAGTAGATGGCTGCACCTTC
CASSLSTTGVDGCTF
>many|TRBJ1-1|-|TRBV6-1
TGTGCCAGCAGTGAATGGGCAAACACTGAAGCTTTCTTT
CASSEWANTEAFF
>many|TRBJ2-5|-|TRBV29-1
TGCAGCGTTCCCATCGACAGGATCCAAGAGACCCAGTACTTC
CSVPIDRIQETQYF
>many|TRBJ2-7|-|TRBV12-3/TRBV12-4
TGTGCCAGCAGTTTTGTGGGCACCGGGGGTGAGCAGTACTTC
CASSFVGTGGEQYF
>-|TRBJ1-5|-|TRBV4-1
TGCGCCAGCAGCCAATATCTCTCGGGGAATCAGCCCCAGCATTTT
CASSQYLSGNQPQHF
>many|TRBJ1-6|-|TRBV5-1
TGCGCCAGCAGCTTGGGTAAGGGTGGATCCGGGGATTCACCCCTCCACTTT
CASSLGKGGSGDSPLHF
>many|TRBJ2-7|-|TRBV25-1
TGTGCCACCACGAGCTATGAGGAGCAGTACTTC
CATTSYEEQYF
>many|TRBJ1-1|-|TRBV12-3/TRBV12-4
TGTGCCAGCAGTTTAATGGGGACTGAAGCTTTCTTT
CASSLMGTEAFF
>-|TRBJ2-7|-|TRBV6-5
TGTGCCAGCAGTTACTCGAGTCCTACTAACTACGAGCAGTACTTC
CASSYSSPTNYEQYF
>few|TRBJ1-1|-|TRBV12-3/TRBV12-4
TGTGCCAGCAGTTTAGCTGGGCAGGAGACTGAAGCTTTCTTT
CASSLAGQETEAFF
>few|TRBJ1-2|-|TRBV29-1
TGCAGCGCCGATCGGGGTGGAGCGCATCATGGCTACACCTTC
CSADRGGAHHGYTF
>many|TRBJ1-1|-|TRBV5-6
TGTGCCAGCAGCTTGGGTCAGCAAGCTTTCTTT
CASSLGQQAFF
>-|TRBJ2-7|-|TRBV5-1
TGCGCCAGCAGCAAGGATCTAGTCCCCGAGCAGTACTTC
CASSKDLVPEQYF
>many|TRBJ1-2|-|TRBV27
TGTGCCAGCAGTTTGTTACCACGGTCGGGCTATGGCTACACCTTC
CASSLLPRSGYGYTF
>many|TRBJ2-7|TRBD2|TRBV7-8
TGTGCCAGCAGCTTAGGAACTCTAGCGGGGGCCCCCTACGAGCAGTACTTC
CASSLGTLAGAPYEQYF
>many|TRBJ2-7|TRBD2|TRBV12-3/TRBV12-4
TGTGCCAGCAGTTTATGGGAGGGCTACGAGCAGTACTTC
CASSLWEGYEQYF
>few|TRBJ2-7|TRBD1|TRBV10-1
TGCGCCAGCAGTCCCTCGGGACAGGGTTCCTACGAGCAGTACTTC
CASSPSGQGSYEQYF
>many|TRBJ2-7|TRBD1|TRBV7-9
TGTGCCAGCAGCTTCCTCGGACAGGGGTCCTACGAGCAGTACTTC
CASSFLGQGSYEQYF
>many|TRBJ2-5|-|TRBV20-1
TGCAGTGCTAGAGATCTAGTCCAAGAGACCCAGTACTTC
CSARDLVQETQYF
>many|TRBJ1-1|-|TRBV11-3
TGTGCCAGCAGCACTCCCGGGACATTGCACACTGAAGCTTTCTTT
CASSTPGTLHTEAFF
>-|TRBJ1-1|-|TRBV20-1
TGCAGTGCTAGAAAATTGGTGGGAAGGTGGACTGAAGCTTTCTTT
CSARKLVGRWTEAFF